A single sample is the source of the 23 T cell receptor beta chains below, sequenced in a study of graft-versus-host responses after intestinal transplantation. Sequencing was performed with immunoSEQ multiplex PCR; in TCRdb, only in-frame clones are kept and a portion is missing. The repertoire holds almost 4,000 clones, with approximately 85% as singletons. Tissue processing of the graft released intraepithelial and lamina propria lymphocytes from it. The sequencing used ileum tissue, collected approximately 660 days after intestinal transplant. The receptors here all came from a human patient who received an intestinal transplant, so some T cells may come from the graft donor.

This chain uses TRBV6-1 with TRBJ2-1, with 9 bases that match TRBD2. Germline CDR1 is MNHNS and CDR2 is SASEGT. The CDR3 has 15 amino acids. Trimming took 7 bases from V and 7 from J; bases not matched to a gene: 11. The CDR3 region is CASKPSSGVRNEQFF. The CDR3 bases are TGTGCCAGCAAACCCTCTAGCGGGGTAAGGAATGAGCAGTTCTTC.

The chain joins TRBV5-6 to TRBJ2-1, with no clear D. Trimming removed 4 bases from V and 8 bases from J, with 4 bases in between. The CDR3 covers 10 residues. CDR1 is SGHDT, CDR2 YYEEEE, per germline. CDR3 region: CASSRYEQFF. CDR3 bases: TGTGCCAGCAGCCGGTATGAGCAGTTCTTC.

This sequence joins TRBV19 and TRBJ2-1; tentative D call: TRBD2 (5 bases). V was pared by 6 bases and J by 7 bases, with 19 bases between. The CDR3 runs 15 residues. Germline-derived CDR1 and CDR2 are LNHDA and SQIVND (reference sequence). The CDR3 reads CASSTPGSPGNEQFF. In DNA, the CDR3 is TGTGCCAGTAGCACACCGGGATCCCCCGGAAATGAGCAGTTCTTC. The full variable domain, completed using reference TRBV19 and TRBJ2-1, is DGGITQSPKYLFRKEGQNVTLSCEQNLNHDAMYWYRQDPGQGLRLIYYSQIVNDFQKGDIAEGYSVSREKKESFPLTVTSAQKNPTAFYLCASSTPGSPGNEQFFGPGTRLTVL.

This chain connects TRBV27 to TRBJ1-1, with D tentatively TRBD1 (5 bases). Trimming pared 4 bases from V and 11 bases from J, leaving 17 bases between. The CDR3 is 13 amino acids. Per germline, CDR1 MNHEY and CDR2 SMNVEV (reference sequence). The CDR3 DNA is TGTGCCAGCAGTTCTAACGGGGGGTCGAGGGCTTTCTTT. Translating it yields CASSSNGGSRAFF.

The chain joins TRBV5-1 to TRBJ2-2; D gene unclear. Trimming shortened V by 0 bases and J by 1 base, and 7 bases separated the two germline ends. This CDR3 region has 15 residues. Germline V gene lookup returns CDR1 SGHRS and CDR2 YFSETQ. CDR3 residues: CASSLGGGNTGELFF. In DNA form, the CDR3 reads TGCGCCAGCAGCTTGGGAGGTGGGAACACCGGGGAGCTGTTTTTT.

The chain has TRBV27 and TRBJ1-4, with 9 bases aligning to TRBD1. The CDR3 runs to 15 residues. V was clipped by 5 bases and J by 8 bases; unmatched bases: 9. CDR1 is MNHEY, CDR2 SMNVEV, per germline (reference sequence). The CDR3 here is CASSTGQGGGEKLFF. The CDR3 coding sequence is TGTGCCAGCAGTACGGGACAGGGCGGGGGGGAAAAACTGTTTTTT.

The genes are TRBV5-6 and TRBJ1-4; 9 bases agree with TRBD1. The junction had 4 bases not matched to a gene; V was cut back by 6 bases and J by 4 bases. The CDR3 has 14 amino acids. Germline values: CDR1 SGHDT, CDR2 YYEEEE. CDR3 bases: TGTGCCAGCAACCGACAGGGGGTTAATGAAAAACTGTTTTTT. Protein: CASNRQGVNEKLFF.

The V and J genes are TRBV9 and TRBJ2-1; 7 bases line up with TRBD2. The CDR3 is made up of 17 amino acids. The ends lost 2 bases at V and 9 bases at J; junction bases unmatched: 17. Germline V gene lookup returns CDR1 SGDLS and CDR2 YYNGEE. CDR3 nucleotide sequence: TGTGCCAGCAGCGTTCGGGGAGCGGGGAGGCCTTTCAGTGAGCAGTTCTTC. Translated: CASSVRGAGRPFSEQFF.

The chain couples TRBV7-3 to TRBJ2-1; possibly TRBD2 for D (7 bases). The CDR3 loop spans 17 amino acids. Germline V CDR1 and CDR2: SGHTA, FQGTGA. The V end was cut by 3 bases, the J end by 8 bases, with 23 bases between. DNA of the CDR3: TGTGCCAGCAGCTTGTTCCCTATTGAGGGGGGGCAAGATGAGCAGTTCTTC. It translates to CASSLFPIEGGQDEQFF.

The rearrangement links TRBV14 to TRBJ2-1, with TRBD2 as a possible D gene (5 bases). Germline CDR1 reads SGHDN; CDR2 reads FVKESK. The CDR3 loop spans 16 amino acids. V gave up 5 bases and J gave up 7 bases, with 21 bases separating them. This chain's CDR3 is CASSWWGSGSLNEQFF. CDR3 sequence (DNA): TGTGCCAGCAGCTGGTGGGGAAGCGGATCCCTAAATGAGCAGTTCTTC.

The J gene is TRBJ2-7, the V gene TRBV10-3; TRBD1 matches at 8 bases. Germline values: CDR1 ENHRY, CDR2 SYGVKD. The CDR3 contains 14 residues. V lost 5 bases, J lost 3 bases, and 6 bases stayed unmatched. CDR3 amino acids: CAISTDRAGYEQYF. The CDR3 DNA follows: TGTGCCATCAGTACGGACAGGGCGGGCTACGAGCAGTACTTC.

The sample holds one count of this clone. The junction does not match germline at one end; this may be a read error. The V and J genes are TRBV27 and TRBJ2-7; D is unclear. The germline CDR1 and CDR2 sequences are MNHEY and SMNVEV (reference sequence). There are 12 residues in the CDR3. CDR3 in DNA: TGTGCCGGCAGAGCTAGATTCGACGAGCAGTACTTC. Translated: CAGRARFDEQYF.

J is TRBJ1-4 and V is TRBV6-6; D not resolved. The CDR3 consists of 14 residues. The germline V and J ends were trimmed by 7 bases and 5 bases, with 14 bases remaining between them. CDR1 MNHNY and CDR2 SVGAGI come from the germline V gene (reference sequence). The CDR3 loop is CASKGVPVNEKLFF. CDR3 sequence (DNA): TGTGCCAGCAAGGGAGTGCCCGTGAATGAAAAACTGTTTTTT.

The V and J genes are TRBV12-5 and TRBJ1-1, with D unresolved. CDR1 and CDR2 (germline): LGHNT, FRNRAP. V shed 7 bases and J shed 0 bases, with 6 bases lying between them. This CDR3 spans 12 amino acids. CDR3 loop: CASEGLNTEAFF. DNA for the CDR3: TGTGCTAGTGAAGGTTTGAACACTGAAGCTTTCTTT.

This clone was detected only a few times. This sequence joins TRBV27 and TRBJ2-7; 9 nucleotides match TRBD1. The CDR3 extends over 14 amino acids. Germline assignment: CDR1 MNHEY and CDR2 SMNVEV (reference sequence). Trimming removed 5 bases from V and 4 bases from J; junction bases left unmatched: 6. CDR3 sequence reads: CASSPYRGRYEQYF. Here the CDR3 DNA reads TGTGCCAGCAGTCCCTACAGGGGGCGATACGAGCAGTACTTC.

The CDR3 bases are TGCGCCAGCAGCCAAGGGCTCGCGGGGGGGCTCACAGATACGCAGTATTTT. This gives the protein CASSQGLAGGLTDTQYF. The gene calls are TRBV4-1 and TRBJ2-3, with 9 positions matching TRBD2. The germline CDR1 and CDR2 sequences are MGHRA and YSYEKL. Germline trimming cut 1 base from V and 2 bases from J; bases unmatched to any gene: 7. The CDR3 is made up of 17 amino acids.

This chain joins TRBV30 and TRBJ1-2; possible D gene TRBD1, 6 bases. CDR1 GTSNPN and CDR2 SVGIG come from the germline V gene (reference sequence). The CDR3 totals 15 residues. V lost 0 bases and J lost 1, with 12 bases in between. The CDR3 DNA reads as TGTGCCTGGAGTGTATACCAGGGGATTAACTATGGCTACACCTTC. It specifies CAWSVYQGINYGYTF. The full variable domain, with the rest looked up from reference TRBV30 and TRBJ1-2, is SQTIHQWPATLVQPVGSPLSLECTVEGTSNPNLYWYRQAAGRGLQLLFYSVGIGQISSEVPQNLSASRPQDRQFILSSKKLLLSDSGFYLCAWSVYQGINYGYTFGSGTRLTVV.

Only a few counts were recorded for this clone. The V gene is TRBV4-1, the J gene TRBJ1-2, with 7 bases aligning to TRBD1. Germline trimming cut 1 base from V and 2 bases from J; bases unmatched to any gene: 4. Germline-derived CDR1 and CDR2 are MGHRA and YSYEKL. The CDR3 runs to 15 residues. As DNA, the CDR3 is TGCGCCAGCAGCCAAGGCAACAGGGGAAACTATGGCTACACCTTC. This translates into CASSQGNRGNYGYTF.

J is TRBJ1-2 and V is TRBV5-1, with a possible D match to TRBD1 (5 bases). CDR1 and CDR2 from the germline V gene are SGHRS and YFSETQ. Trimming cost V 4 bases and J 1 base, with 17 bases left between them. The CDR3 spans 16 residues. CDR3 in DNA: TGCGCCAGCAGCACCGATGGGACGGTTTTTAACTATGGCTACACCTTC. Its translation is CASSTDGTVFNYGYTF.

The chain has TRBV6-1 and TRBJ1-2; D gene ambiguous. CDR1 is MNHNS, CDR2 SASEGT, per germline. This CDR3 contains 14 residues. The ends were cut back, 2 bases at V and 2 bases at J, with 9 bases in the middle. The CDR3 sequence: CASSERHGNYGYTF. CDR3 in DNA: TGTGCCAGCAGTGAACGGCACGGAAACTATGGCTACACCTTC.

The rearrangement joins TRBV9 to TRBJ1-2; TRBD1 is a possible D gene (5 bases). The CDR3 runs to 17 residues. Germline values: CDR1 SGDLS, CDR2 YYNGEE. V gave up 3 bases and J gave up 8 bases, with 26 bases separating them. The CDR3 spells CASSASGQGLATEGYTF. The CDR3, as DNA: TGTGCCAGCAGCGCTTCCGGACAAGGCCTTGCGACGGAGGGCTACACCTTC.

The genes are TRBV6-1 and TRBJ2-6; D is unresolved. This CDR3 spans 18 amino acids. V lost 4 bases to trimming and J lost 5 bases, with 21 bases between them. Germline values: CDR1 MNHNS, CDR2 SASEGT. The CDR3, as DNA: TGTGCCAGCAGTGCTGTGACTCTATGCCAAAGTCGGGCCAACGTCCTGACTTTC. This encodes CASSAVTLCQSRANVLTF.

The chain employs TRBV21-1 and TRBJ2-7. TRBV21-1 is a documented pseudogene. The length of the CDR3 is 14 residues. This CDR3 reads CASSSRWVPYEQYF. CDR3 nucleotide sequence: TGTGCCAGCAGCAGCCGGTGGGTCCCCTACGAGCAGTACTTC.